Listed here are 8 T cell receptor beta chains from one sample, sequenced in a study of chemoradiotherapy in HPV16-positive cancers. Sequencing was performed with immunoSEQ multiplex PCR; in TCRdb, only in-frame clones are kept and a portion is missing. This table has about 14,000 clones, roughly nine tenths appearing once. Sequenced material: tumor tissue, taken from a patient who underwent chemoradiotherapy. The receptors originated from a human donor with HPV-associated anogenital cancer.

The V gene is TRBV19, the J gene TRBJ2-2; 7 nucleotides line up with TRBD1. CDR1 and CDR2 from the germline V gene are LNHDA and SQIVND (reference sequence). V shed 5 bases and J 6 bases; nucleotides not matched to a gene: 12. This CDR3 is 16 amino acids long. The CDR3 DNA follows: TGTGCCAGTAGTCGGGACAGACAACCCCGACCCGGGGAGCTGTTTTTT. This translates into CASSRDRQPRPGELFF.

V gene TRBV15 combines with J gene TRBJ1-1, with no clear D. CDR3 length: 14 amino acids. The V end was cut by 2 bases, the J end by 3 bases, with 10 bases between. Germline V gene lookup returns CDR1 LNHNV and CDR2 YYDKDF (reference sequence). Written as DNA, the CDR3 is TGTGCCACCAGCAGACAACTAGGAGACACTGAAGCTTTCTTT. Its protein is CATSRQLGDTEAFF.

This chain connects TRBV11-2 to TRBJ2-7; tentatively, D is TRBD2 (6 bases). The germline gives CDR1 SGHAT, CDR2 FQNNGV. V gave up 4 bases and J gave up 7 bases, with 14 bases separating them. The CDR3 is 13 amino acids. CDR3 sequence (DNA): TGTGCCAGCAGCTACGGAGGGACCGAGGAGCAGTACTTC. The encoded protein is CASSYGGTEEQYF.

The V call is TRBV6-5, the J call TRBJ1-1; tentatively, D is TRBD1 (6 bases). Germline-derived CDR1 and CDR2 are MNHEY and SVGAGI. V was pared by 6 bases and J by 5 bases, with 19 bases between. The CDR3 length is 15 residues. The CDR3 here is CASSSSGGPRTEAFF. DNA of the CDR3: TGTGCCAGCAGCTCGTCCGGGGGCCCCCGAACTGAAGCTTTCTTT.

This chain connects TRBV6-4 to TRBJ2-7; the D gene could be TRBD1 or TRBD2 (5 bases each). V lost 1 base and J 0 bases, leaving 7 bases between the germline ends. The CDR3 is 14 residues long. In germline, CDR1 is MRHNA, CDR2 SNTAGT. The CDR3 DNA reads as TGTGCCAGCAGTGACTTGAGGGGCTCCTACGAGCAGTACTTC. It yields the protein CASSDLRGSYEQYF.

The rearrangement joins TRBV2 to TRBJ2-5; unclear D gene. The germline CDR1 and CDR2 sequences are SNHLY and FYNNEI. Trimming removed 6 bases at V and 1 base at J, with 3 bases between. The CDR3 is 11 amino acids. In DNA form, the CDR3 reads TGTGCCAGCAGCCTCCAAGAGACCCAGTACTTC. This codes for CASSLQETQYF.

This clone was detected once. This CDR3 is CASKPLTGGYQPQHF. The CDR3 DNA follows: TGTGCCAGCAAGCCCCTTACCGGCGGATATCAGCCCCAGCATTTT. V usage is TRBV2 and J usage is TRBJ1-5; D is unclear. Germline V gene sequence: CDR1 SNHLY, CDR2 FYNNEI. V lost 7 bases, J lost 5 bases, and 18 bases lay in between. The CDR3 spans 15 residues.

The gene calls are TRBV7-2 and TRBJ2-5; no firm D call. The CDR3 is made up of 12 amino acids. V lost 1 base and J 5 bases, leaving 5 bases between the germline ends. Germline V gene data show CDR1 as SGHTA and CDR2 as FQGNSA. The CDR3 loop is CASSLVRETQYF. For the CDR3, the DNA is TGTGCCAGCAGCTTAGTTCGGGAGACCCAGTACTTC.